The present TCR beta chain was sequenced within a study of T cells after yellow fever vaccination. Looking at the study overall: SMART-Seq v4 Ultra Low Input prepared the low-cell-number fractions.

This clonotype was observed many times. TCRdb independently ran MiXCR on the 5' RACE reads; one entry per CDR3 protein. In the table there are 130,000 or so distinct CDR3 sequences, nearly 15% of which are singletons. The germline CDR1 and CDR2 sequences are LGHNA and YSLEER. V lost 1 base and J lost 4, with 8 bases in between. The CDR3 runs to 13 residues. This TCR came from a man aged 18 to 30 who received the YFV17D yellow fever vaccine. This chain links TRBV4-3 with TRBJ2-7, with D unresolved. Sequencing was performed on CD8+ T cells sorted from PBMCs, taken 5 days after the yellow fever booster vaccination. The CDR3 DNA follows: TGCGCCAGCAGCCAAGGCTTTGGGTACGAGCAGTACTTC. It is translated as CASSQGFGYEQYF.